Each of the 8 T cell receptor beta chains below was sequenced from the same sample in a study of blood T cells in healthy people across ages. A sample-barcoded 5' primer and a J-beta primer mix were used in a second PCR of about 6 to 11 cycles. One entry per CDR3 protein results from TCRdb running MiXCR on the 5' RACE reads. The table has around 1,000,000 distinct CDR3 sequences, almost 25% seen once; the top ten hold about 0.8%. The data also belong to a second study, concerning T cells of mothers and their children.

Sample: blood. The receptors derive from a girl aged 2 to 10 in good health.

This clonotype was detected only a few times. The chain joins TRBV4-3 to TRBJ2-1; 9 bases are a match to TRBD2. CDR1 is LGHNA and CDR2 is YSLEER in the germline V gene. The CDR3 contains 19 residues. J was trimmed by 5 bases and V by 0 bases; bases with no gene match: 14. The CDR3 nucleotides are TGCGCCAGCAGCCAAGAAAACTACCCGACTAGCGGAAAACACAATGAGCAGTTCTTC. Protein product: CASSQENYPTSGKHNEQFF.

The chain carries TRBV15 and TRBJ2-2; 7 bases are shared with TRBD2. CDR1 and CDR2 from the germline V gene are LNHNV and YYDKDF (reference sequence). The trim removed 1 base at V and 7 bases at J, leaving 3 bases unmatched. The CDR3 loop spans 14 amino acids. As DNA, the CDR3 is TGTGCCACCAGCAGAGGGACTAGTCGCGGGGAGCTGTTTTTT. Protein sequence: CATSRGTSRGELFF.

V usage is TRBV5-1 and J usage is TRBJ2-5, with D possibly being TRBD2 (5 bases). Trimming cost V 0 bases and J 1 base, with 19 bases left between them. The CDR3 contains 18 residues. Germline V gene data show CDR1 as SGHRS and CDR2 as YFSETQ. CDR3 bases: TGCGCCAGCAGCTTGGTTGTGGGTGGCGGGCCGGCCCAAGAGACCCAGTACTTC. Its translation: CASSLVVGGGPAQETQYF.

This rearrangement joins TRBV6-5 to TRBJ2-5; D is possibly TRBD2 (5 bases). Germline values: CDR1 MNHEY, CDR2 SVGAGI. CDR3 length equals 17 residues. V gave up 0 bases and J gave up 1 base, with 15 bases separating them. CDR3 DNA sequence: TGTGCCAGCAGTTACTCGCATCCTGGCGGAGGCCAAGAGACCCAGTACTTC. Translating it yields CASSYSHPGGGQETQYF.

The V gene is TRBV20-1, the J gene TRBJ2-5, with TRBD2 matching 8 bases. Near its end, the DNA agrees better with TRBJ2-7, so the J call may be wrong. CDR3 size: 15 residues. Germline-derived CDR1 and CDR2 are DFQATT and SNEGSKA (reference sequence). CDR3: CSARDLGGGTYEQYF. The CDR3 DNA is TGCAGTGCTAGAGATTTAGGCGGGGGGACCTACGAGCAGTACTTC.

The chain has TRBV6-6 and TRBJ1-5, with a weak D call TRBD1 (6 bases). CDR1 is MNHNY and CDR2 is SVGAGI in the germline V gene (reference sequence). This CDR3 has 14 amino acids. Deletions cut 6 bases from V and 5 bases from J, with 14 bases between. The CDR3 DNA reads TGTGCCAGCAGAAATGACAGGTTGCATCAGCCCCAGCATTTT. Protein product: CASRNDRLHQPQHF.

The chain employs TRBV9 and TRBJ2-3, with D perhaps matching TRBD2 (5 bases). Germline values: CDR1 SGDLS, CDR2 YYNGEE. The CDR3 runs 14 residues. Trimming pared 5 bases from V and 2 bases from J, leaving 12 bases between. The CDR3 sequence is CASRSPGFTDTQYF. The CDR3 nucleotides are TGTGCCAGCAGGTCACCGGGATTCACAGATACGCAGTATTTT.

This clonotype has only a few counts. The DNA for the CDR3 is TGTGCCAGCATCCCCCCGGGTCTCAACACTGAAGCTTTCTTT. It translates to CASIPPGLNTEAFF. The genes are TRBV6-6 and TRBJ1-1, with D hard to call. In germline, CDR1 is MNHNY, CDR2 SVGAGI (reference sequence). V lost 7 bases and J 2 bases, leaving 14 bases between the germline ends. The CDR3 runs to 14 residues.